The 11 T cell receptor beta chains given below trace back to one sample, sequenced in a study of beta chain features in type 1 diabetes. cDNA synthesis used the whole RNA isolate, giving expressed TCRB sequences. Some clones are missing from TCRdb's copy, which holds only in-frame ones; the method was immunoSEQ multiplex PCR. The table includes 430,000 or so clones, approximately 10% detected once. The sequencing input was naive CD4+ T cells from blood. These receptors were obtained from a woman aged 18 to 35 in good health.

This clone was seen a handful of times. The chain joins TRBV7-9 to TRBJ2-1; TRBD2 might be the D (5 bases). This CDR3 comprises 14 residues. Trimming removed 4 bases from V and 6 bases from J, with 13 bases in between. Germline V gene data show CDR1 as SEHNR and CDR2 as FQNEAQ (reference sequence). The CDR3 bases are TGTGCCAGCAGCTCCCCCCGAGGGAGCAATGAGCAGTTCTTC. This encodes CASSSPRGSNEQFF.

This chain connects TRBV4-1 to TRBJ2-1; a possible D gene is TRBD2 (7 bases). Trimming shortened V by 0 bases and J by 4 bases, and 22 bases separated the two germline ends. CDR1 and CDR2 (germline): MGHRA, YSYEKL. This CDR3 has 19 residues. CDR3 residues: CASSQDGGSSAGAYNEQFF. For the CDR3, the DNA is TGCGCCAGCAGCCAAGATGGAGGGTCTAGCGCGGGGGCTTACAATGAGCAGTTCTTC.

The genes are TRBV4-2 and TRBJ2-1; 14 nucleotides match TRBD2. Germline values: CDR1 LGHNA, CDR2 YNFKEQ. This CDR3 has 15 residues. Trimming cost V 1 base and J 12 bases; bases outside gene matches: 5. The CDR3 nucleotides read TGTGCCAGCAGCCAAGGGACTAGCGGGGGGTATGCGCAGTTCTTC. It codes for CASSQGTSGGYAQFF.

This clone has more than one count but fewer than ten. V gene TRBV18 combines with J gene TRBJ2-1, with TRBD1 matching 9 bases. V trimming: 3 bases; J trimming: 7 bases; junction bases outside the gene matches: 7. The CDR3 length is 15 residues. Germline lookup yields CDR1 KGHSH and CDR2 LQKENI. The CDR3: CASSPRGTGYNEQFF. The CDR3 nucleotides read TGTGCCAGCTCACCTAGAGGGACAGGGTATAATGAGCAGTTCTTC.

About this clone: A read error may explain this, as a much larger clone is one base away. This sample includes further DNA sequences coding for the same CDR3. The chain couples TRBV6-6 to TRBJ2-6; D not resolved. Trimming removed 6 bases from V and 1 base from J, with 4 bases in between. This CDR3 region has 13 residues. Germline CDR1 and CDR2: MNHNY and SVGAGI (reference sequence). The CDR3 protein is CASRGSGANVLTF. DNA of the CDR3: TGTGCCAGCAGGGGATCTGGGGCCAACGTCCTGACTTTC.

CDR3 sequence: CASSLQWYEQYF. CDR3 nucleotides: TGTGCCAGCAGCCTACAGTGGTACGAGCAGTACTTC. The chain links TRBV5-6 to TRBJ2-7, with D uncertain. Trimming took off 4 bases at V and 4 bases at J, with 9 bases between the two ends. The CDR3 runs 12 residues. Germline V gene sequence: CDR1 SGHDT, CDR2 YYEEEE.

The CDR3 DNA sequence: TGTGCCAGCAGCGTAGATAGCGGGAGCCAAGAGACCCAGTACTTC. As protein: CASSVDSGSQETQYF. V is TRBV9 and J is TRBJ2-5; the match to TRBD2 covers 9 bases. Germline V gene lookup returns CDR1 SGDLS and CDR2 YYNGEE. The CDR3 loop spans 15 amino acids. With 0 bases clipped from V and 1 base from J, the junction kept 1 base outside the gene matches.

V usage is TRBV9 and J usage is TRBJ2-7; TRBD2 agrees at 7 bases. The V gene's germline CDR1 is SGDLS and CDR2 YYNGEE. This CDR3 region has 14 residues. The junction had 7 bases not matched to a gene; V was cut back by 4 bases and J by 3 bases. CDR3 amino acids: CASSSGLDYYEQYF. CDR3 nucleotide sequence: TGTGCCAGCAGCTCAGGACTAGATTACTACGAGCAGTACTTC.

The chain recombines TRBV28 with TRBJ2-7; D may match TRBD1 or TRBD2 (5 bases each). The CDR3 extends over 16 amino acids. Trimming left V 5 bases short and J 4 bases short, with 21 bases between. Germline lookup yields CDR1 MDHEN and CDR2 SYDVKM. The CDR3 DNA sequence: TGTGCCAGCAGTCCCCGGGGTCAGGGCGCTTGGTACGAGCAGTACGTC. It encodes CASSPRGQGAWYEQYV.

This clone was recorded a few times. The gene calls are TRBV5-6 and TRBJ2-5; no reliable D call. This CDR3 is built from 14 residues. The ends were cut back, 2 bases at V and 4 bases at J, with 12 bases in the middle. Germline V CDR1 and CDR2: SGHDT, YYEEEE. CDR3: CASSFFGSGETQYF. DNA for the CDR3: TGTGCCAGCAGCTTTTTCGGTTCCGGAGAGACCCAGTACTTC.

V is TRBV10-3 and J is TRBJ1-1; TRBD1 matches at 9 bases. The CDR3 spans 12 residues. J was trimmed by 6 bases and V by 6 bases; bases with no gene match: 2. Germline V gene sequence: CDR1 ENHRY, CDR2 SYGVKD. CDR3 sequence reads: CAISRTGAEAFF. The CDR3 region has the DNA TGTGCCATCAGCCGGACAGGGGCTGAAGCTTTCTTT.